These 24 T cell receptor beta chains originate from one sample sequenced in a study of blood T cell repertoires in COVID-19. The method was immunoSEQ multiplex PCR; TCRdb's version includes in-frame clones alone and lacks a portion of them. The table has 55,000 to 80,000 clones, roughly four fifths seen once; the top ten hold around 12%. Sequencing was performed on peripheral blood. The receptors derive from a human donor in a cohort sampled during active COVID-19.

The rearrangement joins TRBV7-9 to TRBJ1-5; D is undetermined. V dropped 1 base and J dropped 7 bases, with 5 bases sitting between them. CDR1 and CDR2 from the germline V gene are SEHNR and FQNEAQ (reference sequence). This CDR3 is built from 12 residues. This CDR3 reads CASSLDTQPQHF. CDR3 DNA: TGTGCCAGCAGCTTAGACACCCAGCCCCAGCATTTT.

The J gene is TRBJ2-3, the V gene TRBV7-8; TRBD1 matches 8 bases. Germline assignment: CDR1 SGHVS and CDR2 FQNEAQ. This CDR3 region has 15 residues. Trimming removed 5 bases from V and 5 bases from J; junction bases left unmatched: 9. The CDR3 region is CASSPRQGRRDTQYF. DNA of the CDR3: TGTGCCAGCAGCCCGCGACAGGGGCGGAGAGATACGCAGTATTTT.

The chain employs TRBV6-1 and TRBJ1-6; D gene ambiguous. CDR1 is MNHNS, CDR2 SASEGT, per germline. CDR3 size: 17 residues. With 2 bases removed from V and 0 bases from J, the gap between germline ends came to 11 bases. The CDR3 DNA sequence: TGTGCCAGCAGTGAACAAATAGAGAGCTCCTATAATTCACCCCTCCACTTT. It specifies CASSEQIESSYNSPLHF.

The V and J genes are TRBV19 and TRBJ1-5, with D perhaps matching TRBD1 (5 bases). Germline V CDR1 and CDR2: LNHDA, SQIVND (reference sequence). The CDR3 runs to 13 residues. V was clipped by 5 bases and J by 7 bases, with 12 bases between them. The CDR3 sequence is CASSPGMVQPQHF. The CDR3 coding sequence is TGTGCCAGTAGTCCAGGGATGGTGCAGCCCCAGCATTTT.

This clone was found a few times. V and J are TRBV4-1 and TRBJ2-1; perhaps TRBD1 as D (6 bases). Germline assignment: CDR1 MGHRA and CDR2 YSYEKL. This CDR3 comprises 14 residues. V gave up 4 bases and J gave up 4 bases, with 11 bases separating them. Here the CDR3 reads CASSRGQLYNEQFF. In DNA, the CDR3 is TGCGCCAGCAGCCGCGGACAGCTATACAATGAGCAGTTCTTC.

This chain connects TRBV10-3 to TRBJ1-6; TRBD1 matches 12 bases. V shed 6 bases, J shed 7 bases, and the junction held 4 bases outside the gene matches. The CDR3 is 15 amino acids. Germline V gives CDR1 ENHRY, CDR2 SYGVKD. Written as DNA, the CDR3 is TGTGCCATCAGGGAGGGACAGGGGGCGAATTCACCCCTCCACTTT. It is translated as CAIREGQGANSPLHF.

The V gene is TRBV7-7, the J gene TRBJ2-2, with D possibly matching TRBD1 (5 bases). CDR1 SSHAT and CDR2 FNYEAQ come from the germline V gene (reference sequence). The CDR3 consists of 15 residues. The V and J ends lost 5 bases and 1 base respectively, with 11 bases between them. CDR3 DNA sequence: TGTGCCAGCAGCCGTGGGGCAGGGAACACCGGGGAGCTGTTTTTT. Translated: CASSRGAGNTGELFF.

This clone turned up a few times. This sequence joins TRBV28 and TRBJ1-5, with 9 bases identical to TRBD1. The CDR3 is 18 residues long. V shed 2 bases and J 4 bases; nucleotides not matched to a gene: 12. The V gene's germline CDR1 is MDHEN and CDR2 SYDVKM. The CDR3 protein is CASSLPDRGKVRNQPQHF. DNA for the CDR3: TGTGCCAGCAGTTTACCGGACAGGGGCAAAGTAAGGAATCAGCCCCAGCATTTT.

The J gene is TRBJ1-5, the V gene TRBV6-6; 7 bases fit TRBD1. Germline V gene lookup returns CDR1 MNHNY and CDR2 SVGAGI (reference sequence). The V and J ends lost 2 bases and 3 bases, in that order; junction bases with no gene match: 4. The CDR3 totals 15 residues. Here the CDR3 reads CASSYDDRDNQPQHF. The CDR3 DNA reads TGTGCCAGCAGTTACGACGACAGGGACAATCAGCCCCAGCATTTT.

The rearrangement links TRBV6-6 to TRBJ2-5, with 9 bases aligning to TRBD2. Germline CDR1 and CDR2: MNHNY and SVGAGI (reference sequence). The CDR3 spans 12 residues. V was pared by 5 bases and J by 5 bases, with 0 bases of the junction left unmatched. The CDR3 sequence: CASSAGGETQYF. The CDR3 DNA sequence: TGTGCCAGCAGTGCGGGGGGGGAGACCCAGTACTTC.

V usage is TRBV2 and J usage is TRBJ2-3; TRBD2 might be the D (5 bases). In germline, CDR1 is SNHLY, CDR2 FYNNEI. CDR3 length: 13 residues. V shed 8 bases and J shed 0 bases, with 9 bases lying between them. The CDR3 region is CASGSRSTDTQYF. CDR3 in DNA: TGTGCCAGCGGGAGTCGTAGCACAGATACGCAGTATTTT.

The chain employs TRBV6-5 and TRBJ2-1, with a weak D call TRBD1 (6 bases). CDR3 length equals 15 residues. Germline CDR1 MNHEY, CDR2 SVGAGI. Trimming pared 7 bases from V and 12 bases from J, leaving 25 bases between. The DNA of the CDR3 is TGTGCCAGCAACCCCTTAGGACAGCTGACGAGGGGGCAGTTCTTC. Translated: CASNPLGQLTRGQFF.

The rearrangement joins TRBV10-3 to TRBJ1-6, with 8 bases lining up with TRBD1. CDR1 and CDR2 (germline): ENHRY, SYGVKD. CDR3 length equals 16 residues. J was trimmed by 6 bases and V by 0 bases; bases with no gene match: 4. CDR3 bases: TGTGCCATCAGTGAGTCTGCGACAGGGGTTAATTCACCCCTCCACTTT. It is translated as CAISESATGVNSPLHF.

The genes are TRBV5-5 and TRBJ1-5; perhaps TRBD1 as D (6 bases). CDR1 is SGHKS and CDR2 is YYEKEE in the germline V gene (reference sequence). Trimming shortened V by 1 base and J by 6 bases, and 14 bases separated the two germline ends. The CDR3 contains 15 residues. The CDR3 DNA sequence: TGTGCCAGCAGCTTGTGGGCAGGGGAGGGTCAGCCCCAGCATTTT. This encodes CASSLWAGEGQPQHF. Filled out from reference TRBV5-5 and TRBJ1-5, the complete variable domain reads DAGVTQSPTHLIKTRGQQVTLRCSPISGHKSVSWYQQVLGQGPQFIFQYYEKEERGRGNFPDRFSARQFPNYSSELNVNALLLGDSALYLCASSLWAGEGQPQHFGDGTRLSIL.

The chain is built from TRBV19 and TRBJ1-1; D possibly corresponds to TRBD1 (5 bases). Trimming left V 5 bases short and J 5 bases short, with 12 bases between. The length of the CDR3 is 13 residues. Germline CDR1 LNHDA, CDR2 SQIVND (reference sequence). The CDR3 spells CASSPWGGTEAFF. DNA for the CDR3: TGTGCCAGTAGTCCCTGGGGGGGGACTGAAGCTTTCTTT. The full variable domain, completed using reference TRBV19 and TRBJ1-1, is DGGITQSPKYLFRKEGQNVTLSCEQNLNHDAMYWYRQDPGQGLRLIYYSQIVNDFQKGDIAEGYSVSREKKESFPLTVTSAQKNPTAFYLCASSPWGGTEAFFGQGTRLTVV.

The chain uses TRBV27 and TRBJ2-1; 7 bases agree with TRBD2. Germline V gene sequence: CDR1 MNHEY, CDR2 SMNVEV (reference sequence). The CDR3 covers 14 residues. After removal of 0 bases from V and 12 bases from J, the junction contained 8 bases not matched to a gene. The CDR3 nucleotides read TGTGCCAGCAGTTTATCCCTATCGGGCGGGGGGCAGTTCTTC. Amino acid sequence: CASSLSLSGGGQFF.

The rearrangement joins TRBV7-9 to TRBJ2-1, with TRBD2 matching over 8 bases. J lost 7 bases, V lost 5 bases, and 10 bases had no gene match. Germline V gene lookup returns CDR1 SEHNR and CDR2 FQNEAQ (reference sequence). CDR3 length equals 15 residues. CDR3 coding DNA: TGTGCCAGCAGCCCGCGGGGACTAGTCTGGAATGAGCAGTTCTTC. Its translation: CASSPRGLVWNEQFF.

The CDR3 sequence is CASSSIPRGDTQYF. The DNA of the CDR3 is TGTGCCAGCAGCTCTATCCCCCGGGGAGATACGCAGTATTTT. The chain employs TRBV11-2 and TRBJ2-3; D might be TRBD2 (5 bases). This CDR3 region has 14 residues. V was trimmed by 4 bases and J by 5 bases, leaving 13 bases between them. Looked up from germline, CDR1 is SGHAT and CDR2 is FQNNGV.

This rearrangement joins TRBV19 to TRBJ2-1; TRBD1 aligns across 9 bases. The CDR3 contains 14 residues. Germline V CDR1 and CDR2: LNHDA, SQIVND (reference sequence). The trim removed 5 bases at V and 6 bases at J, leaving 5 bases unmatched. For the CDR3, the DNA is TGTGCCAGTAGTCAACAGGGGGCGCTCAATGAGCAGTTCTTC. The encoded protein is CASSQQGALNEQFF.

The chain has TRBV18 and TRBJ2-1, with 9 bases aligning to TRBD1. J was trimmed by 4 bases and V by 3 bases; bases with no gene match: 4. The length of the CDR3 is 15 residues. Per the germline V gene, CDR1 is KGHSH and CDR2 is LQKENI. The CDR3 reads CASSPRDRDYNEQFF. The CDR3 bases are TGTGCCAGCTCACCCCGGGACAGGGATTACAATGAGCAGTTCTTC.

This sequence joins TRBV11-2 and TRBJ2-2; 9 bases are shared with TRBD2. The CDR3 contains 15 residues. Germline V CDR1 and CDR2: SGHAT, FQNNGV. The junction had 5 bases not matched to a gene; V was cut back by 4 bases and J by 5 bases. This chain's CDR3 is CASSSKRGETGELFF. The CDR3 DNA reads as TGTGCCAGCAGCTCTAAGCGGGGGGAGACCGGGGAGCTGTTTTTT.

This chain connects TRBV5-5 to TRBJ2-7; possibly TRBD2 for D (5 bases). Trimming pared 0 bases from V and 7 bases from J, leaving 8 bases between. The CDR3 runs to 12 residues. CDR1 is SGHKS, CDR2 YYEKEE, per germline (reference sequence). This chain's CDR3 is CASSLGTGEQYV. The CDR3 DNA is TGTGCCAGCAGCTTGGGGACGGGAGAGCAGTACGTC.

CDR3 bases: TGCGCCAGCAGTCAAAGCGGGGGGAGAGCAGATACGCAGTATTTT. Amino acid sequence: CASSQSGGRADTQYF. The V gene is TRBV4-1, the J gene TRBJ2-3; 9 bases are a match to TRBD2. Germline V CDR1 and CDR2: MGHRA, YSYEKL. There are 15 residues in the CDR3. The ends lost 6 bases at V and 4 bases at J; junction bases unmatched: 8.

CDR3 sequence reads: CSVRRVGAKNIQYF. CDR3 nucleotides: TGCAGCGTACGGCGGGTAGGAGCCAAAAACATTCAGTACTTC. The chain joins TRBV29-1 to TRBJ2-4; D may be TRBD2 (5 bases). Germline-derived CDR1 and CDR2 are SQVTM and ANQGSEA. The V gene lost 6 bases and the J gene lost 0 bases, with 12 bases spanning the gap. CDR3 size: 14 residues.